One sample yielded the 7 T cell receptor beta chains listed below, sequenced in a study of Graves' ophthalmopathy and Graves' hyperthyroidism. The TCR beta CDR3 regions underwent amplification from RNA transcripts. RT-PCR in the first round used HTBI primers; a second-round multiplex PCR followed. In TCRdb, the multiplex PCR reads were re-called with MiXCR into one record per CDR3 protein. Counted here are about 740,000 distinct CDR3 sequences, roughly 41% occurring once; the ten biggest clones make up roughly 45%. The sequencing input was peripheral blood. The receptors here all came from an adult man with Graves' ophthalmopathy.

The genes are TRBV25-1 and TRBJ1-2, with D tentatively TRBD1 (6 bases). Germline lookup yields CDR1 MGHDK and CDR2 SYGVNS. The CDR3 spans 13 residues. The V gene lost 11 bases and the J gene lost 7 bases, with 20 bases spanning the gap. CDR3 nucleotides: TGTGCCTGGAGTGACAGGATCGGTGGTGGCTACACCTTC. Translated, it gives CAWSDRIGGGYTF.

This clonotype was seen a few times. The CDR3 loop is CASRVGADTGELFF. CDR3 DNA: TGTGCCAGTAGAGTAGGGGCAGACACCGGGGAGCTGTTTTTT. The rearrangement joins TRBV19 to TRBJ2-2; D may be TRBD1 (5 bases). Germline-derived CDR1 and CDR2 are LNHDA and SQIVND (reference sequence). V lost 6 bases, J lost 3 bases, and 11 bases lay in between. The CDR3 loop spans 14 amino acids.

The CDR3 DNA reads as TGTGCCAGCAGCTTAGGGCGGGAGTTAAACGAGCAGTACTTC. Protein: CASSLGRELNEQYF. V gene TRBV7-9 combines with J gene TRBJ2-7; 7 bases fit TRBD2. The V segment lost 1 base and the J segment 5 bases; nucleotides outside the gene matches: 5. The CDR3 spans 14 residues. In germline, CDR1 is SEHNR, CDR2 FQNEAQ (reference sequence).

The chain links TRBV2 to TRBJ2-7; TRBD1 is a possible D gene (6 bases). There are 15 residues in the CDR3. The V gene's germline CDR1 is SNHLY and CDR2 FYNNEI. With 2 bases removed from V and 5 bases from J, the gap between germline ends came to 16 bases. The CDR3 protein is CASSEIGQGHDEQYF. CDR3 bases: TGTGCCAGCAGTGAAATTGGGCAGGGGCACGACGAGCAGTACTTC.

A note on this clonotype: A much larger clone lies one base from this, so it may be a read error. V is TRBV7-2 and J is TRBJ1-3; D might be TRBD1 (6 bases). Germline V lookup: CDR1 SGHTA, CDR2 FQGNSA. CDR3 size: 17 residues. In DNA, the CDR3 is TGTGCCAGCAGCTTAGGCTCTGCAGGGGCAGTGGGAAACATCATATATTTT. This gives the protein CASSLGSAGAVGNIIYF.

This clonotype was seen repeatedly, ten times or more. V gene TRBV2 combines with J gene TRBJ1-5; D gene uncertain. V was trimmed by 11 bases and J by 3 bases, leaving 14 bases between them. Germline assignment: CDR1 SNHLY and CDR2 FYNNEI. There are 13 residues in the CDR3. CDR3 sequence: CASKGTYNQPQHF. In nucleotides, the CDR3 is TGTGCCTCCAAGGGCACCTACAATCAGCCCCAGCATTTT.

The CDR3 spells CASSRTRGADYGYTF. CDR3 DNA: TGTGCCAGCAGCCGGACCCGGGGGGCGGACTATGGCTACACCTTC. The chain couples TRBV25-1 to TRBJ1-2; TRBD1 might be the D (6 bases). Per the germline V gene, CDR1 is MGHDK and CDR2 is SYGVNS. V lost 6 bases and J lost 3, with 17 bases in between. This CDR3 comprises 15 residues.